One sample yielded the 11 T cell receptor beta chains listed below, sequenced in a study of PD-1 blockade in classical Hodgkin lymphoma. Time point described: cycle 4 day 1 (C4D1), after less than 7 weeks of nivolumab. Autologous stem cell transplantation was followed by relapse in every patient, and brentuximab vedotin exposure varied. Researchers used magnetic negative selection to pull out pure CD4+ T cells from thawed PBMCs. Sequenced by immunoSEQ multiplex PCR; TCRdb stores in-frame clones only, minus some. The profile covers tens of thousands of clones, with 86% appearing a single time and over 0.4% taken by the ten largest. The material sequenced was CD4+ T cells from blood, taken before the fourth cycle of nivolumab. These receptors all come from a human donor with classical Hodgkin lymphoma.

The CDR3 DNA follows: TGTGCCAGCAGATCGAGCGGTCCTAGCTCCTACGAGCAGTACTTC. This gives the protein CASRSSGPSSYEQYF. The rearrangement uses TRBV27 and TRBJ2-7, with D possibly TRBD2 on 5 matching bases. Per germline, CDR1 MNHEY and CDR2 SMNVEV (reference sequence). The CDR3 runs 15 residues. The V gene lost 6 bases and the J gene lost 0 bases, with 15 bases spanning the gap.

This rearrangement joins TRBV27 to TRBJ1-1, with a weak D call TRBD1 (6 bases). Per the germline V gene, CDR1 is MNHEY and CDR2 is SMNVEV (reference sequence). CDR3 length: 13 amino acids. Deletions cut 5 bases from V and 6 bases from J, with 13 bases between. The chain's CDR3 is CASSPRQGPEAFF. The CDR3 coding sequence is TGTGCCAGCAGTCCCCGCCAGGGGCCTGAAGCTTTCTTT.

The chain has TRBV5-4 and TRBJ2-3, with 16 bases aligning to TRBD2. V lost 4 bases and J lost 3; bases outside the gene matches: 8. This CDR3 is built from 18 residues. Germline V gives CDR1 SGHNT, CDR2 YYREEE (reference sequence). The DNA of the CDR3 is TGTGCCAGCAGCGGGGGACTAGCGGGAGGGCCGAGTACAGATACGCAGTATTTT. The encoded protein is CASSGGLAGGPSTDTQYF. The full variable domain, rest sourced from reference TRBV5-4 and TRBJ2-3, is ETGVTQSPTHLIKTRGQQVTLRCSSQSGHNTVSWYQQALGQGPQFIFQYYREEENGRGNFPPRFSGLQFPNYSSELNVNALELDDSALYLCASSGGLAGGPSTDTQYFGPGTRLTVL.

CDR3 DNA: TGTGCCAGCAGCTTAGGGGGAGGTGGCTACACCTTC. Protein: CASSLGGGGYTF. The chain couples TRBV7-9 to TRBJ1-2; D ambiguous. V was trimmed by 1 base and J by 7 bases, leaving 7 bases between them. The length of the CDR3 is 12 residues. The V gene's germline CDR1 is SEHNR and CDR2 FQNEAQ (reference sequence).

This clone showed up just a few times. J is TRBJ2-7 and V is TRBV19; TRBD2 agrees at 10 bases. The germline V gene encodes CDR1 LNHDA and CDR2 SQIVND (reference sequence). Trimming removed 1 base from V and 2 bases from J; junction bases left unmatched: 2. CDR3 size: 15 residues. The CDR3 region is CASSIGLAGPYEQYF. CDR3 DNA sequence: TGTGCCAGTAGTATAGGACTAGCGGGTCCCTACGAGCAGTACTTC.

The genes are TRBV15 and TRBJ2-5; 10 nucleotides line up with TRBD1. The CDR3 has 18 amino acids. V was pared by 1 base and J by 5 bases, with 13 bases of the junction left unmatched. Looked up from germline, CDR1 is LNHNV and CDR2 is YYDKDF (reference sequence). CDR3 in amino acids: CATSRVWGDRGEGETQYF. CDR3 coding DNA: TGTGCCACCAGCAGAGTTTGGGGGGACAGGGGCGAGGGGGAGACCCAGTACTTC. Supplemented by reference TRBV15 and TRBJ2-5, the full variable domain reads DAMVIQNPRYQVTQFGKPVTLSCSQTLNHNVMYWYQQKSSQAPKLLFHYYDKDFNNEADTPDNFQSRRPNTSFCFLDIRSPGLGDTAMYLCATSRVWGDRGEGETQYFGPGTRLLVL.

This clone was seen only once. This sequence joins TRBV4-1 and TRBJ1-6, with a weak D call TRBD1 (5 bases). Germline assignment: CDR1 MGHRA and CDR2 YSYEKL. V lost 1 base and J 5 bases, leaving 12 bases between the germline ends. The CDR3 runs to 16 residues. CDR3 loop: CASSQGQGLNNSPLHF. The CDR3, as DNA: TGCGCCAGCAGCCAAGGCCAGGGACTGAATAATTCACCCCTCCACTTT.

The rearrangement links TRBV5-1 to TRBJ1-3; the D is unclear. The CDR3 loop spans 17 amino acids. Trimming removed 2 bases at V and 0 bases at J, with 15 bases between. Per the germline V gene, CDR1 is SGHRS and CDR2 is YFSETQ. CDR3 DNA sequence: TGCGCCAGCAGCTTTTACACTACGGGGAGCTCTGGAAACACCATATATTTT. This translates into CASSFYTTGSSGNTIYF.

The table lists this clone with a count of one. The rearrangement joins TRBV5-5 to TRBJ1-3, with D possibly being TRBD1 (6 bases). In germline, CDR1 is SGHKS, CDR2 YYEKEE (reference sequence). The germline V and J ends were trimmed by 3 bases and 2 bases, with 15 bases remaining between them. This CDR3 comprises 16 residues. The CDR3 loop reads CASSSPGGEAGNTIYF. In DNA form, the CDR3 reads TGTGCCAGCAGCTCGCCGGGGGGCGAGGCTGGAAACACCATATATTTT.

This clone was observed a single time. This chain connects TRBV29-1 to TRBJ2-3; D may be TRBD2 (6 bases). The germline V gene has CDR1 SQVTM and CDR2 ANQGSEA. The CDR3 totals 13 residues. V lost 7 bases and J lost 4, with 15 bases in between. CDR3 bases: TGCAGCGCCCACCCTCCGGGGGCAGATACGCAGTATTTT. This sequence encodes CSAHPPGADTQYF.

The chain has TRBV5-1 and TRBJ2-5; 8 nucleotides line up with TRBD1. This CDR3 comprises 16 residues. The V gene's germline CDR1 is SGHRS and CDR2 YFSETQ. Unmatched junction bases numbered 11, after V lost 0 bases and J lost 7 bases. The DNA of the CDR3 is TGCGCCAGCAGCTTGGCCCAGGGGGCGCCTAGAGGGACCCAGTACTTC. Amino acid sequence: CASSLAQGAPRGTQYF.